Listed below are T cell receptor beta chains from one sample, sequenced in a study of shared clonotypes between healthy human individuals. Assay: immunoSEQ multiplex PCR; the TCRdb copy retains only in-frame clones and omits some. The sample contains roughly 660,000 clones, about nine tenths of which appear only once. The sequencing input was memory CD8+ T cells from PBMCs. These receptors came from a man aged 18 to 29 in good health. Some clones in this sample may be carry-over from other donors' samples. CDR3s include the opening cysteine and the closing phenylalanine or tryptophan. Fields, in order: V gene, D gene, J gene, clone size, CDR3 DNA, CDR3 protein. D genes are given only for firm matches. Rows give clone size only sometimes, using once, few, many, or a class for an expanded clone.

V: TRBV9
D: TRBD1
J: TRBJ1-2
size: .
DNA: TGTGCCAGCAGCCCGAGGGGCCGGGACAGGGACTATGGCTACACCTTC
CDR3: CASSPRGRDRDYGYTF

V: TRBV7-2
D: .
J: TRBJ2-1
size: .
DNA: TGTGCCAGCAGCTTCCTAGGTTTGGATGAGCAGTTCTTC
CDR3: CASSFLGLDEQFF

V: TRBV7-9
D: TRBD2
J: TRBJ2-7
size: .
DNA: TGTGCCAGCAGCTCCCGGACTAGCGGGAGAGACGAGCAGTACTTC
CDR3: CASSSRTSGRDEQYF

V: TRBV15
D: .
J: TRBJ1-3
size: .
DNA: TGTGCCACCAGCAGAGAAGACAGTTACACCATATATTTT
CDR3: CATSREDSYTIYF

V: TRBV5-1
D: .
J: TRBJ2-1
size: .
DNA: TGCGCCAGCAGCCTCGGACCTAATGAGCAGTTCTTC
CDR3: CASSLGPNEQFF

V: TRBV28
D: .
J: TRBJ2-7
size: .
DNA: TGTGCCAGCAGTCCGATGGGTCACGAGGGCCGTGGGGAGCAGTACTTC
CDR3: CASSPMGHEGRGEQYF

V: TRBV27
D: .
J: TRBJ1-3
size: once
DNA: TGTGCCAGCGCCCCGACAGTCATCTCTGGAAACACCATATATTTT
CDR3: CASAPTVISGNTIYF

V: TRBV27
D: TRBD1
J: TRBJ2-2
size: .
DNA: TGTGCCAGCAGTGGACCGGGACAGGGTTTTTCGGGAGCACTCACAGGGGAGCTGTTTTTT
CDR3: CASSGPGQGFSGALTGELFF

V: TRBV19
D: TRBD1
J: TRBJ2-7
size: .
DNA: TGTGCCAGTAGTAGCCCTCGACAGGGATTCTACGAGCAGTACTTC
CDR3: CASSSPRQGFYEQYF

V: TRBV27
D: .
J: TRBJ2-6
size: .
DNA: TGTGCCACCGCGGGGTCTGGGGCCAACGTCCTGACTTTC
CDR3: CATAGSGANVLTF

V: TRBV6-6
D: .
J: TRBJ2-7
size: .
DNA: TGTGCCAGCAGCCACAGTGGATACGAGCAGTACTTC
CDR3: CASSHSGYEQYF

V: TRBV29-1
D: TRBD1
J: TRBJ1-2
size: .
DNA: TGCAGCGTTCTGGACAGGGACTATGGCTACACCTTC
CDR3: CSVLDRDYGYTF

V: TRBV7-2
D: .
J: TRBJ2-7
size: .
DNA: TGTGCTACCGGGGAGGTGGGTGGCGAGCAGTACTTC
CDR3: CATGEVGGEQYF

V: TRBV28
D: .
J: TRBJ1-2
size: once
DNA: TGTGCCAGCAGCCGTGGGGACTATGGCTACACCTTC
CDR3: CASSRGDYGYTF

V: TRBV9
D: .
J: TRBJ1-1
size: .
DNA: TGTGCCAGCAGCTCACCGGGGCGCGCAGGTCGGGGTGAAGCTTTCTTT
CDR3: CASSSPGRAGRGEAFF

V: TRBV28
D: .
J: TRBJ1-2
size: .
DNA: TGTGCCAGCAGTTCTCGGGGGTTCCGGGACGGCTATGGCTACACCTTC
CDR3: CASSSRGFRDGYGYTF

V: TRBV5-6
D: .
J: TRBJ1-2
size: .
DNA: TGTGCCAGCAGCTTGGTTCGGGGACCTAACTATGGCTACACCTTC
CDR3: CASSLVRGPNYGYTF

V: TRBV7-9
D: TRBD1
J: TRBJ1-1
size: .
DNA: TGTGCCAGCAGACCGGACAGGGGGCGGAACACTGAAGCTTTCTTT
CDR3: CASRPDRGRNTEAFF

V: TRBV7-6
D: TRBD2
J: TRBJ2-2
size: .
DNA: TGTGCCAGCGCATCCCTAGGACTAGCCGGGGAGCTGTTTTTT
CDR3: CASASLGLAGELFF

V: TRBV27
D: .
J: TRBJ2-4
size: .
DNA: TGTGCCAGCTCGGGACTTTACCAGAGAAACATTCAGTACTTC
CDR3: CASSGLYQRNIQYF

V: TRBV6-5
D: .
J: TRBJ2-1
size: .
DNA: TGTGCCAGCAGTTCCACCTGGGTGGGTCATGAGCAGTTCTTC
CDR3: CASSSTWVGHEQFF

V: TRBV15
D: TRBD1
J: TRBJ2-1
size: .
DNA: TGTGCCACCAGCCGGGTCCGGGACAGGGCCGACAATGAGCAGTTCTTC
CDR3: CATSRVRDRADNEQFF

V: TRBV6-1
D: .
J: TRBJ2-3
size: .
DNA: TGTGCCAGCAGTGACCACGGGGGCATGGATACGCAGTATTTT
CDR3: CASSDHGGMDTQYF

V: TRBV15
D: .
J: TRBJ2-6
size: .
DNA: TGTGCCACCAGCCCTATACAGAACCCTCGTGGGGCCAACGTCCTGACTTTC
CDR3: CATSPIQNPRGANVLTF

V: TRBV6-8
D: TRBD1
J: TRBJ2-5
size: .
DNA: TGTGCCAGCAGCAGACAGGGTGGCGAGACCCAGTACTTC
CDR3: CASSRQGGETQYF

V: TRBV9
D: TRBD1
J: TRBJ2-7
size: .
DNA: TGTGCCAGCAGCCCCTGGGACAGGGACCCCCACGAGCAGTACTTC
CDR3: CASSPWDRDPHEQYF

V: TRBV28
D: TRBD1
J: TRBJ1-1
size: .
DNA: TGTGCCAGCAGCCGAAACAGGGGGCGTACTGAAGCTTTCTTT
CDR3: CASSRNRGRTEAFF

V: TRBV4-1
D: .
J: TRBJ2-7
size: once
DNA: TGCGCCAGCAGCCAAAGACACGGCAGCGAGCAGTACTTC
CDR3: CASSQRHGSEQYF

V: TRBV11-2
D: .
J: TRBJ1-2
size: .
DNA: TGTGCCAGCAGCCCCGGGGGCGCATGGACCTATGGCTACACCTTC
CDR3: CASSPGGAWTYGYTF

V: TRBV11-2
D: TRBD2
J: TRBJ2-3
size: .
DNA: TGTGCCATCCGGACTAGCGGGAGGGAGAGCACAGATACGCAGTATTTT
CDR3: CAIRTSGRESTDTQYF

V: TRBV28
D: .
J: TRBJ1-5
size: .
DNA: TGTGCCAGCAGGCCGGACTATAGCAATCAGCCCCAGCATTTT
CDR3: CASRPDYSNQPQHF

V: TRBV7-3
D: TRBD1
J: TRBJ1-1
size: .
DNA: TGTGCCAGCAGCCCGTCGACAGGGTATCTCACTGAAGCTTTCTTT
CDR3: CASSPSTGYLTEAFF

V: TRBV6-1
D: TRBD2
J: TRBJ2-3
size: .
DNA: TGTGCCAGCAGAGAACGAAGCCGGGGACTAGCGGGAAGCACAGATACGCAGTATTTT
CDR3: CASRERSRGLAGSTDTQYF

V: TRBV19
D: .
J: TRBJ2-3
size: .
DNA: TGTGCCAGTAGTAAGACCTTCGATCGAGATACGCAGTATTTT
CDR3: CASSKTFDRDTQYF

V: TRBV6-5
D: .
J: TRBJ1-1
size: .
DNA: TGTGCCAGCAGTCCGCCTGGGGCTGAAGCTTTCTTT
CDR3: CASSPPGAEAFF